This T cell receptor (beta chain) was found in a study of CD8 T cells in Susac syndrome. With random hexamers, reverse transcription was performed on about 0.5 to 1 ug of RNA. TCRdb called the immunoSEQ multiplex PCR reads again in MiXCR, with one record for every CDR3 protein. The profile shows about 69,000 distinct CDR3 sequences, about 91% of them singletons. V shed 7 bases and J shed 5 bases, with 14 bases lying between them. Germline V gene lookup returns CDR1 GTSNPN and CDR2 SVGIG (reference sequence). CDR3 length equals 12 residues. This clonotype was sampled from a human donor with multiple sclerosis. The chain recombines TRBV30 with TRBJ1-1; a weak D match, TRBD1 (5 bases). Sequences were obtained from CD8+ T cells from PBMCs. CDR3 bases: TGTGCCTCACCGAGAGCAGGGACTGAAGCTTTCTTT. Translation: CASPRAGTEAFF. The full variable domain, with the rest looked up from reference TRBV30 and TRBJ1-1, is SQTIHQWPATLVQPVGSPLSLECTVEGTSNPNLYWYRQAAGRGLQLLFYSVGIGQISSEVPQNLSASRPQDRQFILSSKKLLLSDSGFYLCASPRAGTEAFFGQGTRLTVV.